This TCR beta chain was captured in a study of blood T cell repertoires in COVID-19. Whole-study context: Donors in the United States, Italy and Spain gave samples during acute or convalescent COVID-19. PBMCs, B-cell-depleted T cells, or T cells provided the cDNA or gDNA that made up the material.

Source study methods: Reference gene primer amplification in the assay estimated nucleated cell counts. Only in-frame clones appear in the TCRdb table, and some are missing; sequencing was by immunoSEQ multiplex PCR. That table furnishes V, J and clone size, whereas the DNA furnished D and trimming. The data show some 200,000 clones, with approximately 80% seen just once and about 13% held by the top ten. CDR3 size: 17 residues. Germline CDR1 reads ENHRY; CDR2 reads SYGVKD. The J segment lost 0 bases and the V segment lost 0 bases, leaving 5 bases of the junction unmatched. This chain connects TRBV10-3 to TRBJ2-3; 8 nucleotides match TRBD2. Sequenced sample: peripheral blood. The origin of this receptor is a human donor in a cohort sampled during active COVID-19. CDR3 nucleotide sequence: TGTGCCATCAGTGAGTCCCCTAGCGGGTCTAGCACAGATACGCAGTATTTT. Its translation: CAISESPSGSSTDTQYF.